These 8 T cell receptor beta chains came from one sample sequenced in a study of molecular identifiers for immune sequencing clone quantification. Each CDR3 protein gets one entry after TCRdb re-called the PCR reads with MiXCR. The table has 85,000 to 100,000 distinct CDR3 sequences, 24% seen once. Specimen: naive CD8+ T cells from blood, with Jurkat cell RNA spiked in. The subset is: FACS-sorted CD8+CD4-CCR7+CD45RA+ naive T cells. These receptors were collected from a human donor in good health. Some libraries in this study had Jurkat cell RNA spiked in.

This clonotype was found many times. The chain combines TRBV4-3 with TRBJ2-7, with no clear D. V lost 0 bases, J lost 0 bases, and 12 bases lay in between. This CDR3 has 16 residues. Germline-derived CDR1 and CDR2 are LGHNA and YSLEER. The CDR3 DNA follows: TGCGCCAGCAGCCAAGATACGGAGATTAGCTCCTACGAGCAGTACTTC. This codes for CASSQDTEISSYEQYF.

This clonotype appeared many times. V usage is TRBV6-2 or TRBV6-3 and J usage is TRBJ2-1; no reliable D call. V gave up 6 bases and J gave up 5 bases, with 17 bases separating them. The CDR3 covers 15 residues. CDR1 and CDR2 (germline): MNHEY, SVGEGT. The CDR3 region is CASRLTLDHDNEQFF. The CDR3 DNA is TGTGCCAGCAGACTAACCCTGGACCACGACAATGAGCAGTTCTTC.

The V and J genes are TRBV20-1 and TRBJ2-7; D unresolved. From germline, CDR1 is DFQATT and CDR2 SNEGSKA (reference sequence). Trimming stripped 0 bases from V and 3 bases from J, with 9 bases between. The CDR3 consists of 13 residues. The CDR3 loop is CSARDFSLYEQYF. The CDR3 bases are TGCAGTGCTAGAGATTTTTCCCTCTACGAGCAGTACTTC.

The chain joins TRBV4-3 to TRBJ2-1, with 9 bases matching TRBD2. The CDR3 spans 17 residues. The germline gives CDR1 LGHNA, CDR2 YSLEER. The junction had 4 bases not matched to a gene; V was cut back by 1 base and J by 0 bases. The CDR3 DNA reads TGCGCCAGCAGCCAAGCTCCGGGACTAGCCTCCTACAATGAGCAGTTCTTC. Its protein product is CASSQAPGLASYNEQFF.

This chain joins TRBV11-2 and TRBJ1-2, with D possibly TRBD1 on 5 matching bases. The CDR3 contains 14 residues. Trimming took 1 base from V and 8 from J, leaving 14 bases between them. CDR1 is SGHAT, CDR2 FQNNGV, per germline. The CDR3 nucleotides are TGTGCCAGCAGCTTAGTTTCCGACAGAAAGGGCTACACCTTC. This codes for CASSLVSDRKGYTF. Looking up the rest from reference TRBV11-2 and TRBJ1-2 gives the full variable domain: EAGVAQSPRYKIIEKRQSVAFWCNPISGHATLYWYQQILGQGPKLLIQFQNNGVVDDSQLPKDRFSAERLKGVDSTLKIQPAKLEDSAVYLCASSLVSDRKGYTFGSGTRLTVV.

Comments on this clonotype: The CDR3 carries no conserved terminal phenylalanine or tryptophan, so it likely arises from a read error. The chain joins TRBV27 to TRBJ1-1; TRBD1 agrees at 7 bases. CDR3 length: 17 amino acids. Trimming cost V 0 bases and J 2 bases; bases outside gene matches: 9. The germline V gene has CDR1 MNHEY and CDR2 SMNVEV (reference sequence). The CDR3, as DNA: TGTGCCAGCAGTTTATCCTACTCGACAGGGACTAACACTGAAGCTTTCTGT. Translation: CASSLSYSTGTNTEAFC.

V and J are TRBV2 and TRBJ2-7, with TRBD2 as a possible D gene (6 bases). Germline CDR1 is SNHLY and CDR2 is FYNNEI. The CDR3 extends over 13 amino acids. V lost 2 bases to trimming and J lost 6 bases, with 11 bases between them. The CDR3 reads CASSELGSGEQYF. In DNA form, the CDR3 reads TGTGCCAGCAGTGAATTAGGTAGCGGCGAGCAGTACTTC.

This clonotype was counted at least ten times. The V and J genes are TRBV6-6 and TRBJ2-7; 9 positions agree with TRBD1. V was pared by 5 bases and J by 2 bases, with 19 bases of the junction left unmatched. Germline loops: CDR1 MNHNY, CDR2 SVGAGI (reference sequence). The CDR3 extends over 19 amino acids. This CDR3 reads CASSGSQDRGRLGPYEQYF. DNA for the CDR3: TGTGCCAGCAGTGGGAGCCAGGACAGGGGTCGCCTTGGACCCTACGAGCAGTACTTC.